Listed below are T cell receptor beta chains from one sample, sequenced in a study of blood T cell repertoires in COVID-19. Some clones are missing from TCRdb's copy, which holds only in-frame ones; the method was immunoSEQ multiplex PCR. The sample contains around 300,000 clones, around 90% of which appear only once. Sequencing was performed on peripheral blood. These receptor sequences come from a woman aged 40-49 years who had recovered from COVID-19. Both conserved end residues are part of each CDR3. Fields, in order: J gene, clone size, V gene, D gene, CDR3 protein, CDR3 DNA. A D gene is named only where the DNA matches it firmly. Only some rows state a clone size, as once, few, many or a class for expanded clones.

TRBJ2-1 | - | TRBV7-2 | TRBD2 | CASSPRSGRASNEQFF | TGTGCCAGCAGCCCCCGAAGCGGGAGGGCCTCCAATGAGCAGTTCTTC
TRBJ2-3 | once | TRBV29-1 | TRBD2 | CSVEPPSGSSPDTQYF | TGCAGCGTTGAACCCCCCAGCGGGAGTAGCCCAGATACGCAGTATTTT
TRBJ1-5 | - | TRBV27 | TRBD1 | CASSPYQGQGPNQPQHF | TGTGCCAGCAGTCCCTACCAGGGACAGGGCCCCAATCAGCCCCAGCATTTT
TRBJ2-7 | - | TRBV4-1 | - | CASSEGPGVDEQYF | TGCGCCAGCAGCGAAGGGCCAGGGGTCGACGAGCAGTACTTC
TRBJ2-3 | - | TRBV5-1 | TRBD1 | CASSLGDRPTDTQYF | TGCGCCAGCAGCTTGGGGGACAGACCCACAGATACGCAGTATTTT
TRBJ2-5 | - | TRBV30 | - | CAWSVGQSVKTQYF | TGTGCCTGGAGTGTCGGACAGTCCGTGAAGACCCAGTACTTC
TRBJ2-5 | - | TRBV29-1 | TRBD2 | CSVALGGGQETQYF | TGCAGCGTTGCCCTTGGGGGGGGGCAAGAGACCCAGTACTTC
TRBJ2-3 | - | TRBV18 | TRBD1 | CASSGRDRGRPDTQYF | TGTGCCAGCTCAGGTCGTGACAGGGGGCGCCCCGATACGCAGTATTTT
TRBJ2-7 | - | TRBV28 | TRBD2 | CASSSPGAGGPYEQYF | TGTGCCAGCAGCTCCCCCGGGGCGGGAGGGCCATACGAGCAGTACTTC
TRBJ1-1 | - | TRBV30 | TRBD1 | CAWDPGQGWTEAFF | TGTGCCTGGGATCCGGGACAGGGGTGGACTGAAGCTTTCTTT
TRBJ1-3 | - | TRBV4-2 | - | CASSQVLLGKGEGSGNTIYF | TGTGCCAGCAGCCAAGTACTATTAGGAAAAGGGGAAGGCTCTGGAAACACCATATATTTT
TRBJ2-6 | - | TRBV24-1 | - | CATSDPTGANVLTF | TGTGCCACCAGTGACCCTACCGGGGCCAACGTCCTGACTTTC
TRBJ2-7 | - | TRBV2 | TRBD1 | CASRKKDRANSYEQYF | TGTGCCAGCAGGAAGAAGGACAGGGCTAACTCCTACGAGCAGTACTTC
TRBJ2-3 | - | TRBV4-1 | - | CASSQGRRVSPEDTQYF | TGCGCCAGCAGCCAAGGCCGGAGGGTCTCTCCAGAAGATACGCAGTATTTT
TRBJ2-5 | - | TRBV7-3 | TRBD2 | CASSPRASGAQETQYF | TGTGCCAGCAGCCCCCGGGCTAGCGGTGCACAAGAGACCCAGTACTTC
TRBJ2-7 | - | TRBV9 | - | CASSVRGWGDEQYF | TGTGCCAGCAGCGTTCGGGGATGGGGGGACGAGCAGTACTTC
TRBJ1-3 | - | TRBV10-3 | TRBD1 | CAISEGQGSGNTIYF | TGTGCCATCAGTGAGGGACAGGGTTCGGGAAACACCATATATTTT
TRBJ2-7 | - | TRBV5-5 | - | CASSLWAGRGYEQYF | TGTGCCAGCAGCTTGTGGGCGGGGAGGGGGTACGAGCAGTACTTC
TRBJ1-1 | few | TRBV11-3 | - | CASSLMAAEAFF | TGTGCCAGCAGCTTAATGGCAGCTGAAGCTTTCTTT
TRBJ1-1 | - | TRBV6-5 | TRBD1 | CATQEGTDYYTEAFF | TGTGCCACCCAAGAAGGGACAGATTATTACACTGAAGCTTTCTTT
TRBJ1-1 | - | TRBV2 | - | CASRGLAEAFF | TGTGCCAGCCGGGGGTTGGCTGAAGCTTTCTTT
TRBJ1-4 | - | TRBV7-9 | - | CASSRRSDSRPEKLFF | TGTGCCAGCAGCCGTCGAAGTGACAGTCGCCCTGAAAAACTGTTTTTT
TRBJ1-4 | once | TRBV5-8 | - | CASNRWGVKLFF | TGTGCCAGCAACCGGTGGGGCGTAAAACTGTTTTTT
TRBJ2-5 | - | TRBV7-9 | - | CASSNLWPGVWETQYF | TGTGCCAGCAGCAACCTTTGGCCGGGAGTCTGGGAGACCCAGTACTTC
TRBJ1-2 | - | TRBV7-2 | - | CASSPQGQLLDYGYTF | TGTGCCAGCAGCCCCCAGGGGCAGCTGTTGGACTATGGCTACACCTTC
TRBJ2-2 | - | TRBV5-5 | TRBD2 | CASVPALGGAVRNTGELFF | TGTGCCAGCGTCCCTGCTCTCGGGGGGGCGGTGCGGAACACCGGGGAGCTGTTTTTT
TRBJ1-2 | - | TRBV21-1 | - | CASPRQGAVENYGYTF | TGTGCCAGCCCTAGGCAGGGGGCAGTGGAGAACTATGGCTACACCTTC
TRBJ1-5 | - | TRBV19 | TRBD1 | CASSGDRVQPQHF | TGTGCCAGCTCGGGGGACAGGGTTCAGCCCCAGCATTTT
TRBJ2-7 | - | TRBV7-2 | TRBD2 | CASSTSGPSYEQYF | TGTGCCAGCAGCACTAGCGGGCCCTCCTACGAGCAGTACTTC
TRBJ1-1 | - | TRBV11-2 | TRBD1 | CASSLSLDRPNTEAFF | TGTGCCAGCAGCTTATCTTTGGACAGGCCTAACACTGAAGCTTTCTTT
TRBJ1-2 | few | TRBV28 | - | CASSFGQSAYGYTF | TGTGCCAGCAGTTTTGGACAGTCTGCCTATGGCTACACCTTC
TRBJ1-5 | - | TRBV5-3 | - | CARSPNQTGLDQPQHF | TGTGCCAGAAGCCCTAACCAAACAGGGCTCGATCAGCCCCAGCATTTT
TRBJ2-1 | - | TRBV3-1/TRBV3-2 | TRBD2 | CASSSRGSGRGNEQFF | TGTGCCAGCAGCTCGCGGGGTAGCGGGAGGGGGAATGAGCAGTTCTTC
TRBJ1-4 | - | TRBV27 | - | CASSLVGDGEKLFF | TGTGCCAGCAGTTTAGTAGGGGATGGGGAAAAACTGTTTTTT
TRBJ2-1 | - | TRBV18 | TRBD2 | CASSPGTSGYNEQFF | TGTGCCAGCTCACCTGGGACTAGCGGCTACAATGAGCAGTTCTTC
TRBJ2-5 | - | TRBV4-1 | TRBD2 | CASSHFEAGGGETQYF | TGCGCCAGCAGCCACTTTGAAGCGGGAGGCGGGGAGACCCAGTACTTC
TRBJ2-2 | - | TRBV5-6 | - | CASSLVGARDTGELFF | TGTGCCAGCAGCTTGGTGGGGGCGCGGGACACCGGGGAGCTGTTTTTT
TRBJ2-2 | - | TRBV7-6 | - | CASSINSGGTGELFF | TGTGCCAGCAGCATCAACTCAGGGGGGACCGGGGAGCTGTTTTTT
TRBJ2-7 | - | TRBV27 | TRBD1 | CASSPQGGLSYEQYF | TGTGCCAGCAGTCCACAGGGGGGACTCTCCTACGAGCAGTACTTC
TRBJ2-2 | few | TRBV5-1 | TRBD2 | CASSEGLAGATGELFF | TGCGCCAGCAGCGAGGGACTAGCGGGGGCCACCGGGGAGCTGTTTTTT
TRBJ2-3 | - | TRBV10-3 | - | CAISVATDTQYF | TGTGCCATCAGTGTGGCCACAGATACGCAGTATTTT
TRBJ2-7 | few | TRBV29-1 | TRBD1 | CSVGRDSYYEQYF | TGCAGCGTTGGAAGGGACAGCTACTACGAGCAGTACTTC
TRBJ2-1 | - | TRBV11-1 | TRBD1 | CASSRDRGGDEQFF | TGTGCCAGCAGCCGGGACAGGGGAGGGGATGAGCAGTTCTTC
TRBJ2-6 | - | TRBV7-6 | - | CASSSGTGYGANVLTF | TGTGCCAGCAGCTCAGGAACAGGGTATGGGGCCAACGTCCTGACTTTC